One sample yielded the 17 T cell receptor beta chains listed below, sequenced in a study of blood T cell repertoires in COVID-19 (TCRdb year 2020). Library preparation used the immunoSEQ multiplex PCR assay. TCRdb obtained this table from immuneACCESS and retained in-frame rearrangements with V and J assigned. These tables miss some clones; where compared with another copy, unresolved V genes account for less than half of the shortfall, and the remainder is unexplained. The sample includes about 180,000 clones, with about 82% observed a single time. The ten most abundant clones make up roughly 9.1% of the sample. Sequenced input: PBMCs or T cells enriched from blood (not recorded which). Every receptor here comes from a woman younger than 45 who had recovered from COVID-19.

The chain joins TRBV2 to TRBJ2-1, with 7 nucleotides matching TRBD2. Per the germline V gene, CDR1 is SNHLY and CDR2 is FYNNEI. V dropped 1 base and J dropped 0; count of bases not matched to a gene: 6. This CDR3 is built from 17 residues. In DNA, the CDR3 is TGTGCCAGCAGTGAAGACCCTAGCGGTAGCTCCTACAATGAGCAGTTCTTC. This sequence encodes CASSEDPSGSSYNEQFF. The variable domain in full, completed from reference TRBV2 and TRBJ2-1, reads EPEVTQTPSHQVTQMGQEVILRCVPISNHLYFYWYRQILGQKVEFLVSFYNNEISEKSEIFDDQFSVERPDGSNFTLKIRSTKLEDSAMYFCASSEDPSGSSYNEQFFGPGTRLTVL.

This clone has just one count. The V gene is TRBV27, the J gene TRBJ2-3; D might be TRBD2 (5 bases). V was clipped by 7 bases and J by 6 bases, with 11 bases between them. In germline, CDR1 is MNHEY, CDR2 SMNVEV (reference sequence). There are 12 residues in the CDR3. The CDR3: CASISGGDTQYF. CDR3 DNA sequence: TGTGCCAGCATAAGCGGCGGGGATACGCAGTATTTT.

The V and J genes are TRBV27 and TRBJ1-2, with unresolved D. The CDR3 covers 15 residues. Germline assignment: CDR1 MNHEY and CDR2 SMNVEV (reference sequence). Trimming left V 2 bases short and J 3 bases short, with 13 bases between. This CDR3 is CASSLGPAGYYGYTF. CDR3 nucleotide sequence: TGTGCCAGCAGTTTAGGCCCCGCGGGTTACTATGGCTACACCTTC.

This chain links TRBV28 with TRBJ2-7, with 7 positions matching TRBD2. The CDR3 has 15 residues. V was pared by 5 bases and J by 7 bases, with 14 bases of the junction left unmatched. CDR1 MDHEN and CDR2 SYDVKM come from the germline V gene. The CDR3 reads CASSKPYVAGEEQYF. In DNA, the CDR3 is TGTGCCAGCAGTAAACCCTATGTGGCGGGGGAAGAGCAGTACTTC. The complete variable domain, with remaining parts taken from reference TRBV28 and TRBJ2-7, reads DVKVTQSSRYLVKRTGEKVFLECVQDMDHENMFWYRQDPGLGLRLIYFSYDVKMKEKGDIPEGYSVSREKKERFSLILESASTNQTSMYLCASSKPYVAGEEQYFGPGTRLTVT.

This chain joins TRBV10-3 and TRBJ2-3, with D possibly matching TRBD1 (5 bases). The CDR3 is 13 residues long. In germline, CDR1 is ENHRY, CDR2 SYGVKD. Trimming pared 2 bases from V and 6 bases from J, leaving 9 bases between. For the CDR3, the DNA is TGTGCCATCAGTGAGCGACAGCCCGATACGCAGTATTTT. As protein: CAISERQPDTQYF.

This clone was counted only a few times. The chain links TRBV27 to TRBJ1-2, with D possibly being TRBD1 (5 bases). This CDR3 has 16 residues. V lost 5 bases and J lost 8, with 24 bases in between. Germline V gene data show CDR1 as MNHEY and CDR2 as SMNVEV (reference sequence). This CDR3 reads CASSIGTGDGSRGYTF. The CDR3 DNA follows: TGTGCCAGCAGTATCGGGACTGGGGACGGGTCTAGAGGCTACACCTTC.

The chain links TRBV14 to TRBJ2-7; no definite D call. This CDR3 has 15 amino acids. CDR1 is SGHDN and CDR2 is FVKESK in the germline V gene. Trimming took off 1 base at V and 6 bases at J, with 16 bases between the two ends. CDR3 nucleotides: TGTGCCAGCAGCCAAGCGGTTACCTCAGCAGGCGAGCAGTACTTC. Residues: CASSQAVTSAGEQYF.

The genes are TRBV7-9 and TRBJ2-1; D is ambiguous. The V gene lost 8 bases and the J gene lost 6 bases, with 20 bases spanning the gap. This CDR3 has 15 residues. CDR1 and CDR2 (germline): SEHNR, FQNEAQ (reference sequence). The CDR3 protein is CASLSRGRPINEQFF. CDR3 nucleotide sequence: TGTGCCAGCCTAAGCCGCGGCAGACCTATCAATGAGCAGTTCTTC.

Only one count was recorded for this clone. This chain uses TRBV24-1 with TRBJ1-5; 9 nucleotides match TRBD1. The CDR3 totals 16 residues. V lost 4 bases and J lost 3; bases outside the gene matches: 6. Germline CDR1 is KGHDR and CDR2 is SFDVKD. The CDR3 DNA is TGTGCCACCAGTGAGACCGGGACAGGGCTCAATCAGCCCCAGCATTTT. Protein: CATSETGTGLNQPQHF.

This chain links TRBV29-1 with TRBJ2-7, with 11 bases fitting TRBD2. This CDR3 region has 13 residues. Germline CDR1 and CDR2: SQVTM and ANQGSEA. J gave up 3 bases and V 7 bases, and 5 bases lay outside the gene matches. CDR3 region: CSARLAGYYEQYF. For the CDR3, the DNA is TGCAGCGCCCGACTAGCGGGATACTACGAGCAGTACTTC.

A single count supports this clone. The chain has TRBV7-3 and TRBJ2-3; 7 bases align to TRBD2. CDR1 SGHTA and CDR2 FQGTGA come from the germline V gene. The CDR3 length is 18 residues. J lost 2 bases, V lost 0 bases, and 11 bases had no gene match. The CDR3 DNA follows: TGTGCCAGCAGCTTAACCGGTGAAGCGGGATCAGACACAGATACGCAGTATTTT. It is translated as CASSLTGEAGSDTDTQYF.

The chain links TRBV7-9 to TRBJ2-1, with D perhaps matching TRBD2 (7 bases). From germline, CDR1 is SEHNR and CDR2 FQNEAQ (reference sequence). The CDR3 length is 16 residues. V lost 5 bases to trimming and J lost 0 bases, with 14 bases between them. CDR3 region: CASSAGGGGSYNEQFF. The DNA for the CDR3 is TGTGCCAGCAGCGCTGGGGGGGGCGGCTCCTACAATGAGCAGTTCTTC.

This clone has a single count. The chain carries TRBV27 and TRBJ2-7; 11 bases match TRBD2. The trim removed 5 bases at V and 1 base at J, leaving 4 bases unmatched. Germline assignment: CDR1 MNHEY and CDR2 SMNVEV (reference sequence). CDR3 length: 15 amino acids. The CDR3 DNA sequence: TGTGCCAGCAGTCCGGGACTAGCGGCTTCCTACGAGCAGTACTTC. This codes for CASSPGLAASYEQYF.

Written as DNA, the CDR3 is TGTGCCAGCAGCAAAAGCCCAGGGACTAAGCAGTTCTTC. Translated: CASSKSPGTKQFF. The V call is TRBV28, the J call TRBJ2-1; TRBD2 agrees at 7 bases. The CDR3 extends over 13 amino acids. The junction had 10 bases not matched to a gene; V was cut back by 6 bases and J by 11 bases. Germline V lookup: CDR1 MDHEN, CDR2 SYDVKM.

Remarks on this clone: The sample has other DNA sequences that encode this CDR3 too. The V call is TRBV2, the J call TRBJ2-2; possible D gene TRBD2, 5 bases. CDR1 and CDR2 from the germline V gene are SNHLY and FYNNEI. Trimming cost V 7 bases and J 5 bases, with 8 bases left between them. The CDR3 spans 12 residues. The CDR3 loop is CASTRDTGELFF. CDR3 DNA sequence: TGTGCCAGCACGAGGGATACCGGGGAGCTGTTTTTT.

J is TRBJ2-7 and V is TRBV28; 13 nucleotides line up with TRBD2. The CDR3 extends over 21 amino acids. V lost 2 bases to trimming and J lost 4 bases; unmatched junction nucleotides: 20. In germline, CDR1 is MDHEN, CDR2 SYDVKM. The CDR3 spells CASSLGGTSRLAGGFGYEQYF. The CDR3 DNA follows: TGTGCCAGCAGTTTAGGAGGTACGAGCCGACTAGCGGGAGGTTTCGGGTACGAGCAGTACTTC.

The chain recombines TRBV19 with TRBJ1-5; D remains ambiguous. The CDR3 loop spans 14 amino acids. The V end lost 11 bases, the J end lost 4 bases, and 18 bases lay between the germline ends. CDR1 is LNHDA and CDR2 is SQIVND in the germline V gene (reference sequence). Written as DNA, the CDR3 is TGTGCCCCAGTCGTGGTTGACGGGAATCAGCCCCAGCATTTT. It is translated as CAPVVVDGNQPQHF.